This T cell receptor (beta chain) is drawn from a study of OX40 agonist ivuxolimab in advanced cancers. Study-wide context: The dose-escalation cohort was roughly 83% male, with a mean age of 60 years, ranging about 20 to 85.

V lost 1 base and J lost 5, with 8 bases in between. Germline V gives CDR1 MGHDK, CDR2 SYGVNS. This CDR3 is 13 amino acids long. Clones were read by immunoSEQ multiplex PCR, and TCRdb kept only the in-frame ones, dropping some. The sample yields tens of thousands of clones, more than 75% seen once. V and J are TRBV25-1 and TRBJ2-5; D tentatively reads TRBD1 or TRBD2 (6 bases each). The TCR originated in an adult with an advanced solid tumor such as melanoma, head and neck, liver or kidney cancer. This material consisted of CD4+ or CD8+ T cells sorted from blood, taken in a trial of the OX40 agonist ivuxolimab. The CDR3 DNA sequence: TGTGCCAGCAGTGAATCGGGGGCGGAGACCCAGTACTTC. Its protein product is CASSESGAETQYF.